The present entry profiles one T cell receptor beta chain with its context. V lost 6 bases and J lost 7, with 17 bases in between. The CDR3 has 14 amino acids. Germline lookup yields CDR1 SGHNT and CDR2 YYREEE (reference sequence). This sample was taken from a study of CD8+ T cells in alopecia areata. The treatment: oral pan-JAK inhibitor, 5-10 mg twice daily. The investigators collected lesional scalp punch biopsies and peripheral blood from alopecia areata patients. RNA was extracted and reverse transcribed into cDNA as the sequencing template. The protocol was immunoSEQ multiplex PCR, while the TCRdb copy is restricted to in-frame clones and leaves out a portion. The sample contains over 100,000 clones, under 60% of which appear only once.

The sequenced sample was CD8+ T cells sorted from blood, obtained at week 24, from a patient treated with tofacitinib. This chain links TRBV5-4 with TRBJ2-1; the D gene is possibly TRBD1 (6 bases). This sequence originates from a human donor with alopecia areata. In DNA form, the CDR3 reads TGTGCCAGCACACGAAGTGGGGGCGGGAATGAGCAGTTCTTC. The encoded protein is CASTRSGGGNEQFF.